This T cell receptor (beta chain) was identified during a study of cytomegalovirus exposure and HLA in healthy donors. This CDR3 has 15 residues. Trimming removed 4 bases at V and 6 bases at J, with 16 bases between. Germline values: CDR1 LGHNA, CDR2 YNFKEQ. Findings and caveats of the study: Most TCR beta V segments were productive about 90% or about 30% of the time in an earlier analysis.

On this clone itself: The antigen remains undetermined.

PCR amplification relied on 60 Vbeta primers (plus 13 Jbeta primers). TCRdb's copy holds only in-frame clones and misses some; the assay was immunoSEQ multiplex PCR. Among some 140,000 clones listed, more than 75% were seen once. V is TRBV4-2 and J is TRBJ2-1, with D unclear. The receptor comes from a man aged 25-45 years in good health and CMV-seropositive. The source material was PBMCs. The CDR3 sequence is CASSPQGVSGNEQFF. CDR3 bases: TGTGCCAGCAGCCCCCAAGGAGTGAGTGGCAATGAGCAGTTCTTC.